One and the same sample provided the 15 T cell receptor beta chains below, sequenced in a study of blood T cell repertoires in COVID-19. Using immunoSEQ multiplex PCR, the repertoire was profiled, and TCRdb retains in-frame clones only, with some absent. The table has 470,000 or so clones, approximately 90% seen once. What was sequenced was peripheral blood. The receptors originated from a young woman with acute or convalescent COVID-19.

This rearrangement joins TRBV2 to TRBJ2-7; the match to TRBD2 covers 11 bases. Germline lookup yields CDR1 SNHLY and CDR2 FYNNEI. With V trimmed by 4 bases and J by 4 bases, 6 bases remained unmatched. The CDR3 runs 15 residues. CDR3 nucleotides: TGTGCCAGCAGTGCCTCTAGCGGGGGGTTTTACGAGCAGTACTTC. It specifies CASSASSGGFYEQYF.

A note on this clone: Different DNA sequences within this sample yield the same CDR3. The J gene is TRBJ1-5, the V gene TRBV27; the D gene is possibly TRBD1 (6 bases). Trimming removed 2 bases from V and 2 bases from J, with 10 bases in between. This CDR3 contains 15 residues. CDR1 MNHEY and CDR2 SMNVEV come from the germline V gene (reference sequence). In DNA form, the CDR3 reads TGTGCCAGCAGTTTAGGGGGGGCAGGCAATCAGCCCCAGCATTTT. As protein: CASSLGGAGNQPQHF.

The chain employs TRBV30 and TRBJ1-1; unclear D gene. This CDR3 region has 12 residues. Germline lookup yields CDR1 GTSNPN and CDR2 SVGIG (reference sequence). The chain's CDR3 is CALRSGNTEAFF. DNA for the CDR3: TGTGCGCTTAGGTCAGGGAACACTGAAGCTTTCTTT. Using reference TRBV30 and TRBJ1-1 for the parts outside the CDR3, the full variable domain is SQTIHQWPATLVQPVGSPLSLECTVEGTSNPNLYWYRQAAGRGLQLLFYSVGIGQISSEVPQNLSASRPQDRQFILSSKKLLLSDSGFYLCALRSGNTEAFFGQGTRLTVV.

This clone was detected only once. The chain couples TRBV5-5 to TRBJ2-1; D remains ambiguous. V was clipped by 3 bases and J by 0 bases, with 10 bases between them. The germline gives CDR1 SGHKS, CDR2 YYEKEE (reference sequence). The CDR3 has 15 amino acids. CDR3 amino acids: CASSSNPTSYNEQFF. CDR3 DNA sequence: TGTGCCAGCAGCTCTAACCCAACCTCCTACAATGAGCAGTTCTTC.

The chain has TRBV6-5 and TRBJ1-2; 9 bases agree with TRBD1. CDR3 length: 16 amino acids. Germline trimming cut 1 base from V and 3 bases from J; bases unmatched to any gene: 6. Germline V CDR1 and CDR2: MNHEY, SVGAGI. The CDR3 region is CASSYWGGQGYYGYTF. CDR3 sequence (DNA): TGTGCCAGCAGTTACTGGGGGGGACAGGGATACTATGGCTACACCTTC.

V is TRBV10-3 and J is TRBJ2-2; D is possibly TRBD2 (6 bases). The CDR3 loop spans 12 amino acids. Trimming left V 3 bases short and J 14 bases short, with 13 bases between. From germline, CDR1 is ENHRY and CDR2 SYGVKD. The DNA for the CDR3 is TGTGCCATCAGTGATGAACACGGGGGTCTGTTTTTT. Protein: CAISDEHGGLFF.

The V and J genes are TRBV19 and TRBJ1-1; tentative D call: TRBD1 (5 bases). Germline assignment: CDR1 LNHDA and CDR2 SQIVND (reference sequence). The CDR3 sequence is 14 residues long. V was pared by 5 bases and J by 0 bases, with 10 bases between. CDR3 nucleotide sequence: TGTGCCAGTAGTGAAGGACAACTGAACACTGAAGCTTTCTTT. Amino acids: CASSEGQLNTEAFF.

V is TRBV30 and J is TRBJ1-1, with TRBD1 identical over 8 bases. There are 14 residues in the CDR3. Germline trimming cut 3 bases from V and 5 bases from J; bases unmatched to any gene: 8. The germline V gene has CDR1 GTSNPN and CDR2 SVGIG (reference sequence). The CDR3 is CAWRDGQGLTEAFF. The CDR3 nucleotides read TGTGCCTGGAGGGATGGACAGGGCTTGACTGAAGCTTTCTTT.

The chain links TRBV5-6 to TRBJ1-2; TRBD1 matches 9 bases. The V gene's germline CDR1 is SGHDT and CDR2 YYEEEE. The CDR3 is 14 amino acids. The V and J ends lost 3 bases and 4 bases, in that order; junction bases with no gene match: 4. CDR3 sequence reads: CASSWDRAGYGYTF. The CDR3 coding sequence is TGTGCCAGCAGCTGGGACAGGGCCGGCTATGGCTACACCTTC.

This chain joins TRBV5-1 and TRBJ2-7; D call uncertain. The germline V gene encodes CDR1 SGHRS and CDR2 YFSETQ. The CDR3 is 13 residues long. The V gene lost 4 bases and the J gene lost 6 bases, with 14 bases spanning the gap. CDR3 sequence (DNA): TGCGCCAGCAGCCTCTCTAGTGGCTCCGAGCAGTACTTC. Amino acid sequence: CASSLSSGSEQYF.

The V and J genes are TRBV21-1 and TRBJ1-5; the D segment call TRBD1 is taken from the table without a DNA check. TRBV21-1 corresponds to a pseudogene. The CDR3 is made up of 16 amino acids. The CDR3 protein is CASTPSRRQGHQPQHF. As DNA, the CDR3 is TGTGCCAGCACCCCAAGCAGACGACAGGGGCATCAGCCCCAGCATTTT.

The gene calls are TRBV4-1 and TRBJ2-3; D ambiguous. CDR1 is MGHRA and CDR2 is YSYEKL in the germline V gene. V shed 5 bases and J shed 1 base, with 13 bases lying between them. The length of the CDR3 is 15 residues. CDR3 residues: CASSVTRMGTDTQYF. The CDR3 DNA is TGCGCCAGCAGCGTTACACGCATGGGCACAGATACGCAGTATTTT.

J is TRBJ2-2 and V is TRBV6-5; TRBD2 might be the D (5 bases). In germline, CDR1 is MNHEY, CDR2 SVGAGI. Trimming removed 8 bases from V and 1 base from J, with 11 bases in between. The CDR3 contains 14 residues. CDR3 DNA: TGTGCCAGCCGGGGAAGGGTGAACACCGGGGAGCTGTTTTTT. As protein: CASRGRVNTGELFF.

The CDR3 is CAISDRGEYGYTF. In DNA, the CDR3 is TGTGCCATCAGTGACAGGGGGGAGTATGGCTACACCTTC. The gene calls are TRBV10-3 and TRBJ1-2; TRBD1 aligns across 7 bases. The CDR3 consists of 13 residues. Losses at the gene ends were 3 bases for V and 5 bases for J; bases not matched to a gene: 3. The germline V gene encodes CDR1 ENHRY and CDR2 SYGVKD.

The rearrangement uses TRBV10-2 and TRBJ2-1, with D unclear. Trimming took 8 bases from V and 3 from J, leaving 26 bases between them. This CDR3 comprises 18 residues. CDR1 and CDR2 from the germline V gene are WSHSY and SAAADI. The CDR3 DNA sequence: TGCGCCAGCTCTCCACGTTTGAGCCCCACCTACGTCTACAATGAGCAGTTCTTC. It translates to CASSPRLSPTYVYNEQFF.